Following are 20 T cell receptor beta chains from one sample sequenced in a study of cytomegalovirus exposure and HLA in healthy donors. Assay: immunoSEQ multiplex PCR; the TCRdb copy retains only in-frame clones and omits some. The table has 90,000 to 150,000 clones, less than 90% seen once. The sequenced sample consisted of PBMCs. These receptors were collected from a man between 18 and 35 years old in good health and CMV-seropositive.

As regards this clone: The junction does not match germline at one end; this may be a read error. The chain joins TRBV2 to TRBJ2-1; a possible D gene is TRBD2 (6 bases). The CDR3 loop spans 14 amino acids. Germline loops: CDR1 SNHLY, CDR2 FYNNEI. The CDR3: CASREGTHYNEQFF. In DNA, the CDR3 is TGTGCCAGCAGGGAAGGGACTCACTACAATGAGCAGTTCTTC.

The chain employs TRBV27 and TRBJ2-1; D is perhaps TRBD1 (6 bases). Trimming took 5 bases from V and 3 from J, leaving 8 bases between them. The germline CDR1 and CDR2 sequences are MNHEY and SMNVEV (reference sequence). This CDR3 is built from 13 residues. CDR3 nucleotides: TGTGCCAGCAGTCAGGGGTACTACAATGAGCAGTTCTTC. It is translated as CASSQGYYNEQFF.

The rearrangement links TRBV27 to TRBJ2-7; 7 bases are a match to TRBD1. CDR3 length equals 16 residues. Germline CDR1 reads MNHEY; CDR2 reads SMNVEV (reference sequence). V was pared by 6 bases and J by 4 bases, with 15 bases of the junction left unmatched. DNA for the CDR3: TGTGCCAGCAGCCCCACGGGACAGACGGAAGCGTACGAGCAGTACTTC. Encoded protein: CASSPTGQTEAYEQYF.

The rearrangement uses TRBV27 and TRBJ2-1, with 9 bases lining up with TRBD2. Germline values: CDR1 MNHEY, CDR2 SMNVEV (reference sequence). The V gene end was trimmed by 0 bases and the J gene end by 15 bases; junction bases not matched to a gene: 6. This CDR3 is 13 amino acids long. The CDR3 DNA reads TGTGCCAGCAGTTTATCGGGCGGGGGGGCCGTGTTCTTC. Protein product: CASSLSGGGAVFF.

The V gene is TRBV19, the J gene TRBJ2-7; 10 bases are a match to TRBD2. Germline V gene sequence: CDR1 LNHDA, CDR2 SQIVND (reference sequence). The CDR3 covers 15 residues. V lost 1 base to trimming and J lost 4 bases; unmatched junction nucleotides: 4. CDR3 loop: CASSIGGTSAYEQYF. CDR3 coding DNA: TGTGCCAGTAGTATAGGTGGGACTAGCGCTTACGAGCAGTACTTC.

The chain joins TRBV7-9 to TRBJ2-6, with TRBD2 as a possible D gene (7 bases). There are 16 residues in the CDR3. Trimming cost V 0 bases and J 4 bases, with 10 bases left between them. Germline values: CDR1 SEHNR, CDR2 FQNEAQ (reference sequence). The CDR3 region has the DNA TGTGCCAGCAGCTTAGCTCGGGGGGCCGGGGCCAACGTCCTGACTTTC. Residues: CASSLARGAGANVLTF.

J is TRBJ1-6 and V is TRBV27; 8 bases agree with TRBD1. Trimming removed 6 bases from V and 2 bases from J; junction bases left unmatched: 6. CDR3 size: 16 residues. Per the germline V gene, CDR1 is MNHEY and CDR2 is SMNVEV (reference sequence). The CDR3 coding sequence is TGTGCCAGCAGCAGGACAGGGAGGACCTATAATTCACCCCTCCACTTT. Its protein is CASSRTGRTYNSPLHF.

The chain recombines TRBV6-5 with TRBJ1-4; D gene uncertain. Looked up from germline, CDR1 is MNHEY and CDR2 is SVGAGI. The CDR3 sequence is 14 residues long. V was cut by 0 bases and J by 4 bases, with 6 bases left in between. This chain's CDR3 is CASSYSTDNEKLFF. In DNA form, the CDR3 reads TGTGCCAGCAGTTACTCCACTGATAATGAAAAACTGTTTTTT.

CDR3 amino acids: CASSLSSGAHGTDTQYF. CDR3 coding DNA: TGTGCCAGCAGTTTATCTAGCGGGGCTCACGGCACAGATACGCAGTATTTT. The chain links TRBV27 to TRBJ2-3; 8 bases are a match to TRBD2. CDR3 length: 17 amino acids. V shed 0 bases and J 1 base; nucleotides not matched to a gene: 6. Germline values: CDR1 MNHEY, CDR2 SMNVEV (reference sequence).

The chain combines TRBV7-2 with TRBJ1-1; D uncertain. Germline assignment: CDR1 SGHTA and CDR2 FQGNSA. V lost 3 bases and J lost 7, with 12 bases in between. The CDR3 totals 13 residues. CDR3 DNA: TGTGCCAGCAGCTTGCGGAGGGCGGGTGAAGCTTTCTTT. Translation gives CASSLRRAGEAFF.

The chain employs TRBV2 and TRBJ2-3, with 10 bases that match TRBD1. Germline assignment: CDR1 SNHLY and CDR2 FYNNEI. This CDR3 region has 15 residues. CDR3 residues: CALRQGAIGTDTQYF. DNA of the CDR3: TGTGCTCTAAGACAGGGGGCGATTGGCACAGATACGCAGTATTTT.

This rearrangement joins TRBV28 to TRBJ1-1; D gene uncertain. Germline V lookup: CDR1 MDHEN, CDR2 SYDVKM. V was pared by 6 bases and J by 4 bases, with 18 bases between. This CDR3 has 15 amino acids. The CDR3 nucleotides are TGTGCCAGCAGCTTGACTCTGTCAGATAGCACTGAAGCTTTCTTT. Residues: CASSLTLSDSTEAFF.

J is TRBJ1-2 and V is TRBV7-2; D call uncertain. V lost 0 bases to trimming and J lost 0 bases, with 8 bases between them. The CDR3 is 15 amino acids. In germline, CDR1 is SGHTA, CDR2 FQGNSA. In DNA form, the CDR3 reads TGTGCCAGCAGCTTAGCCCGGGAACCTAACTATGGCTACACCTTC. Translation gives CASSLAREPNYGYTF.

The genes are TRBV29-1 and TRBJ1-1; D might be TRBD1 (6 bases). This CDR3 region has 17 residues. The germline V gene encodes CDR1 SQVTM and CDR2 ANQGSEA. The V gene lost 2 bases and the J gene lost 3 bases, with 22 bases spanning the gap. This chain's CDR3 is CSVELIRRGGRDTEAFF. DNA of the CDR3: TGCAGCGTTGAACTGATTCGCAGGGGCGGGAGGGACACTGAAGCTTTCTTT.

The rearrangement joins TRBV6-5 to TRBJ2-3, with 8 bases fitting TRBD2. With 2 bases clipped from V and 2 bases from J, the junction kept 3 bases outside the gene matches. The CDR3 loop spans 15 amino acids. Germline V gene sequence: CDR1 MNHEY, CDR2 SVGAGI. The CDR3 nucleotides read TGTGCCAGCAGTTACCGGCGGGGGGACACAGATACGCAGTATTTT. Translated: CASSYRRGDTDTQYF.

This sequence joins TRBV4-2 and TRBJ2-1; D might be TRBD1 (6 bases). Germline-derived CDR1 and CDR2 are LGHNA and YNFKEQ. The CDR3 extends over 18 amino acids. Trimming left V 0 bases short and J 2 bases short, with 17 bases between. As DNA, the CDR3 is TGTGCCAGCAGCCAAGATTCCCCCCCCAGGGGCGCCTACAATGAGCAGTTCTTC. Translated: CASSQDSPPRGAYNEQFF.

The rearrangement uses TRBV28 and TRBJ1-2, with D perhaps TRBD1 (5 bases). This CDR3 comprises 16 residues. V lost 3 bases and J 0 bases, leaving 14 bases between the germline ends. Germline-derived CDR1 and CDR2 are MDHEN and SYDVKM. This CDR3 reads CASSFGTAGPNYGYTF. CDR3 in DNA: TGTGCCAGCAGTTTCGGGACTGCCGGACCTAACTATGGCTACACCTTC.

The chain joins TRBV28 to TRBJ1-6; D call uncertain. V dropped 1 base and J dropped 0 bases, with 4 bases sitting between them. The CDR3 loop spans 15 amino acids. CDR1 and CDR2 from the germline V gene are MDHEN and SYDVKM. CDR3 in amino acids: CASSLFSSYNSPLHF. The CDR3 region has the DNA TGTGCCAGCAGTTTATTTAGCTCCTATAATTCACCCCTCCACTTT.

The chain uses TRBV2 and TRBJ1-1; 7 bases map to TRBD1. Germline lookup yields CDR1 SNHLY and CDR2 FYNNEI. The ends lost 4 bases at V and 4 bases at J; junction bases unmatched: 15. This CDR3 has 17 amino acids. This chain's CDR3 is CASSVTETGNLSTEAFF. Here the CDR3 DNA reads TGTGCCAGCAGTGTAACTGAGACAGGGAATTTATCCACTGAAGCTTTCTTT.

The CDR3 loop reads CSVDSSYGYTF. The CDR3 bases are TGCAGCGTTGATTCGTCCTATGGCTACACCTTC. V usage is TRBV29-1 and J usage is TRBJ1-2; D ambiguous. The CDR3 length is 11 residues. Deletions cut 3 bases from V and 4 bases from J, with 6 bases between. CDR1 and CDR2 (germline): SQVTM, ANQGSEA.